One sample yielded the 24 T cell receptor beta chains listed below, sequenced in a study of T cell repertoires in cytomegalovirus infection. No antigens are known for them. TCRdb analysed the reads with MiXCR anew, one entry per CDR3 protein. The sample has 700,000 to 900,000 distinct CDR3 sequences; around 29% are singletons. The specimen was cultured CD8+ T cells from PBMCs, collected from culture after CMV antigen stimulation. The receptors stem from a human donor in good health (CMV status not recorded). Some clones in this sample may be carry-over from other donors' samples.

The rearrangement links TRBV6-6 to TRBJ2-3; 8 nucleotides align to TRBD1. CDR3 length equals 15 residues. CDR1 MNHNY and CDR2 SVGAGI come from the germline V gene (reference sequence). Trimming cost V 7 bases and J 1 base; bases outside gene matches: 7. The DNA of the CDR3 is TGTGCCAGCAAGCGACAGGGGTCGGGCACAGATACGCAGTATTTT. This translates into CASKRQGSGTDTQYF.

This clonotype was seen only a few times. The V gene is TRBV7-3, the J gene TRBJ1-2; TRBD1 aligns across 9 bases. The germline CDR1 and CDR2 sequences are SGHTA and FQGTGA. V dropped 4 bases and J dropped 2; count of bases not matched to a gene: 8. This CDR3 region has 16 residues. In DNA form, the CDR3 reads TGTGCCAGCAGCTACGGGACAGGGCAATGGAACTATGGCTACACCTTC. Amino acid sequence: CASSYGTGQWNYGYTF.

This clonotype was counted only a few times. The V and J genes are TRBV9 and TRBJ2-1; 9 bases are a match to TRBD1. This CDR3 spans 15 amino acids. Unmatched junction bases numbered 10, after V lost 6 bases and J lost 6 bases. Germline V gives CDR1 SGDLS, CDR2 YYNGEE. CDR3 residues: CASTSTGGTRNEQFF. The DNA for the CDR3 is TGTGCCAGCACCTCGACAGGGGGAACCCGCAATGAGCAGTTCTTC.

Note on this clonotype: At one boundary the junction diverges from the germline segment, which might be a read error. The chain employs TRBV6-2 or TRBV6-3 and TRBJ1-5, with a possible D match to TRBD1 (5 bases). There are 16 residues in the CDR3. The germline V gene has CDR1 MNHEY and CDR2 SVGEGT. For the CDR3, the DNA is TGTGCCAGCAGGGCTGGGGACCGCGATAGCAATCAGCCCCAGCGTTTT. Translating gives CASRAGDRDSNQPQRF.

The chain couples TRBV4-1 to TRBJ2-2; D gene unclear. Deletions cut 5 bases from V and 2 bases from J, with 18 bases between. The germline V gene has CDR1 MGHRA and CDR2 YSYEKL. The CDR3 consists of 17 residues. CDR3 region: CASSDNTWAKNTGELFF. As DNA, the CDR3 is TGCGCCAGCAGCGACAACACGTGGGCCAAAAACACCGGGGAGCTGTTTTTT.

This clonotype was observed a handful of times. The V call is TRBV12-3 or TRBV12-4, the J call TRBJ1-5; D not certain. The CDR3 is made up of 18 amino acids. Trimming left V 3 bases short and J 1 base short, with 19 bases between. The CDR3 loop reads CASSFAFQEAVSNQPQHF. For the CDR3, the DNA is TGTGCCAGCAGTTTTGCTTTTCAGGAGGCAGTAAGCAATCAGCCCCAGCATTTT.

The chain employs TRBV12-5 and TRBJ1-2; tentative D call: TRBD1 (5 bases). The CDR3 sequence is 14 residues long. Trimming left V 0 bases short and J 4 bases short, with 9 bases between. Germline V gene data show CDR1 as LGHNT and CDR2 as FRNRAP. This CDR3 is CASGLVQGSYGYTF. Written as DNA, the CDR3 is TGTGCTAGTGGTTTGGTCCAGGGTTCCTATGGCTACACCTTC.

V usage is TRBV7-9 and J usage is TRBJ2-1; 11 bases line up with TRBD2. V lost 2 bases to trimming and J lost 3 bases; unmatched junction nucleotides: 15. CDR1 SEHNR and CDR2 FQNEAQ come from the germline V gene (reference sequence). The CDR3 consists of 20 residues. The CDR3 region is CASSLPGLADLERRYNEQFF. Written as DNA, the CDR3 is TGTGCCAGCAGCTTACCGGGACTAGCGGATTTGGAACGCCGCTACAATGAGCAGTTCTTC.

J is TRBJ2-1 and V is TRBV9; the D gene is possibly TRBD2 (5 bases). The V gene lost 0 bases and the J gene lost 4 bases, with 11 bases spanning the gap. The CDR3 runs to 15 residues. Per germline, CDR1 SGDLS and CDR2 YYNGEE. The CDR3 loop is CASSVVPGSYNEQFF. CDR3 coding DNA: TGTGCCAGCAGCGTAGTACCGGGAAGTTACAATGAGCAGTTCTTC.

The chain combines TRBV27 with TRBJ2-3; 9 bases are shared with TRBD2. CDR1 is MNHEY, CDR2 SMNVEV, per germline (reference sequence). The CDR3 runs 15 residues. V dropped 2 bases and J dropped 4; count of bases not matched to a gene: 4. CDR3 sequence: CASSLGGLAADTQYF. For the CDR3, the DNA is TGTGCCAGCAGTTTAGGGGGACTAGCAGCAGATACGCAGTATTTT.

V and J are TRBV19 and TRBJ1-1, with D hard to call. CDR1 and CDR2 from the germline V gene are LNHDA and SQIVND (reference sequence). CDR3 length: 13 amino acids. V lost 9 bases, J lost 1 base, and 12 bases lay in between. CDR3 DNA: TGTGCCAGAAGCCTCGCAGAGAACACTGAAGCTTTCTTT. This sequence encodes CARSLAENTEAFF.

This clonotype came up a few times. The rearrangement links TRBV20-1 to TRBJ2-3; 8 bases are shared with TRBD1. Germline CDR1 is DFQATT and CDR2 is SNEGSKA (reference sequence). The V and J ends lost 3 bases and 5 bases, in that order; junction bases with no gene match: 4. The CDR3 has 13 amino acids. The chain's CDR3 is CSARGRGQDTQYF. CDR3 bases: TGCAGTGCTAGGGGCAGGGGGCAAGATACGCAGTATTTT.

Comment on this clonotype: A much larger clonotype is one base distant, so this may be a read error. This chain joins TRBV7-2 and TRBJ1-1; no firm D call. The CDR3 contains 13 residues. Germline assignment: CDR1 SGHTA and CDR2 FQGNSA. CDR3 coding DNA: TGTGTCAGCAGCTTAGGGCGGTACACTGAAGCTTTCTTT. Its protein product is CVSSLGRYTEAFF.

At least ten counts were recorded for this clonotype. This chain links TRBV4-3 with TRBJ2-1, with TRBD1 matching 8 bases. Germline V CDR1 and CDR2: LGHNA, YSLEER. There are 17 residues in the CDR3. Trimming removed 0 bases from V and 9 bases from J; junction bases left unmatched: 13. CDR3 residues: CASSQDWAGQARIEQFF. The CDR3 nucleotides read TGCGCCAGCAGCCAAGATTGGGCGGGACAGGCAAGGATTGAGCAGTTCTTC.

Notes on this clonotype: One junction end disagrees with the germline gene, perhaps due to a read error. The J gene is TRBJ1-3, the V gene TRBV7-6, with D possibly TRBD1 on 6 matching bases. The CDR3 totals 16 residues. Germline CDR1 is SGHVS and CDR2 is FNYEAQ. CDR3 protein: CASSLAGGNFGNAIYF. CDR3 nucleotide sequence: TGTGCCAGCAGCTTAGCGGGGGGCAATTTCGGAAACGCCATATATTTT.

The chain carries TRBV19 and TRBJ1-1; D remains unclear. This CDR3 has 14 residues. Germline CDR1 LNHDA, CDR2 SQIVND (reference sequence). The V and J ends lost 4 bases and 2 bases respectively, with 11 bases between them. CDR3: CASSTSWGNTEAFF. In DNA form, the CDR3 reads TGTGCCAGTAGTACCTCCTGGGGAAACACTGAAGCTTTCTTT.

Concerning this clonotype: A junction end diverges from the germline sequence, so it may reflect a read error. The CDR3 reads CSSSITRGRGLHEQYF. The CDR3 DNA reads TGTTCCAGTAGTATAACGCGCGGCAGGGGGCTTCACGAGCAGTACTTC. This chain joins TRBV19 and TRBJ2-7, with 8 bases that match TRBD1. The CDR3 loop spans 16 amino acids. Germline values: CDR1 LNHDA, CDR2 SQIVND (reference sequence).

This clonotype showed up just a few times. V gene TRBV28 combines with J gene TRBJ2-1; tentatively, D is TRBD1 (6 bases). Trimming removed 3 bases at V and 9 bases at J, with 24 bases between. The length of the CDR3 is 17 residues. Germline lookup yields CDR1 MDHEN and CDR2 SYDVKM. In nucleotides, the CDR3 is TGTGCCAGCAGTTTTCCCGACCGAAACAGGGTATCGGGTGAGCAGTTCTTC. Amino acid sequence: CASSFPDRNRVSGEQFF.

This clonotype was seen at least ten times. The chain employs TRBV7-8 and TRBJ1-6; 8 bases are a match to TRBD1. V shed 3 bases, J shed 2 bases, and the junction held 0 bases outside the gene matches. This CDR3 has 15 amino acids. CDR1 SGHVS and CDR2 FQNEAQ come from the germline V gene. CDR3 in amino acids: CASSLGQAYNSPLHF. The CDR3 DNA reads TGTGCCAGCAGCTTGGGACAGGCCTATAATTCACCCCTCCACTTT.

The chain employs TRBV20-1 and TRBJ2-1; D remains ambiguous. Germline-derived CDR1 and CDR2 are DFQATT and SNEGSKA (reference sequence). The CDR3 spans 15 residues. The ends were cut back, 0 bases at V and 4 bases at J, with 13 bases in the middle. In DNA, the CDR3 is TGCAGTGCTAGAGATCCACCTGCTACTTACAATGAGCAGTTCTTC. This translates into CSARDPPATYNEQFF.

The CDR3 here is CASSLAPGTSGGYTF. CDR3 bases: TGTGCCAGCAGCTTAGCCCCCGGGACAAGTGGCGGCTACACCTTC. The chain carries TRBV7-8 and TRBJ1-2, with D possibly being TRBD1 (6 bases). Trimming shortened V by 0 bases and J by 8 bases, and 16 bases separated the two germline ends. The CDR3 is 15 amino acids. Germline V CDR1 and CDR2: SGHVS, FQNEAQ.

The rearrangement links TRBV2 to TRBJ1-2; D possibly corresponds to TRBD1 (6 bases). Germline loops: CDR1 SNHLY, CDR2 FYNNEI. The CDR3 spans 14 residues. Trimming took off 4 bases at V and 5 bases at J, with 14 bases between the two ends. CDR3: CASSGRGMGYGYTF. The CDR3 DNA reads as TGTGCCAGCAGTGGCAGGGGTATGGGGTATGGCTACACCTTC.

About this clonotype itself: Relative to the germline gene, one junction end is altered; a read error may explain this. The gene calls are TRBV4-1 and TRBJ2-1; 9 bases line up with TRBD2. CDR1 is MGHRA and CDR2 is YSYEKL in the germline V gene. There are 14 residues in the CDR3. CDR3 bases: TGTGCCAGCACCTTTTTAGCGGGGGCCAATGAGCAGTTCTTC. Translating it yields CASTFLAGANEQFF.

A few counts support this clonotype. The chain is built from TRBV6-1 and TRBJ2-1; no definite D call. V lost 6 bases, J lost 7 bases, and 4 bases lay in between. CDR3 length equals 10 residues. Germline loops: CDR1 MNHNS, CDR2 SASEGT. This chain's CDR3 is CASRANEQFF. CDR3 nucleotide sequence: TGTGCCAGCAGGGCTAATGAGCAGTTCTTC.